These 17 T cell receptor beta chains were all obtained from the same sample, sequenced in a study of circulating tumor DNA in untreated peripheral T-cell lymphoma. Clones were read by immunoSEQ multiplex PCR, and TCRdb kept only the in-frame ones, dropping some. The data contain around 6,100 clones, approximately 62% of them seen just once; the ten biggest clones take up under 60%. The sample taken for sequencing was tumor tissue. The receptors were sampled from a human donor with peripheral T-cell lymphoma.

This clone was detected only a few times. The CDR3 loop is CASSFTGSRNEQYF. The CDR3 DNA follows: TGTGCCAGTAGCTTTACTGGGTCGAGAAACGAGCAGTACTTC. The chain is built from TRBV19 and TRBJ2-7; no firm D call. V lost 6 bases, J lost 5 bases, and 17 bases lay in between. Germline CDR1 reads LNHDA; CDR2 reads SQIVND (reference sequence). CDR3 length: 14 residues. Using reference TRBV19 and TRBJ2-7 for the parts outside the CDR3, the full variable domain is DGGITQSPKYLFRKEGQNVTLSCEQNLNHDAMYWYRQDPGQGLRLIYYSQIVNDFQKGDIAEGYSVSREKKESFPLTVTSAQKNPTAFYLCASSFTGSRNEQYFGPGTRLTVT.

This clone has a single count. The chain combines TRBV6-8 with TRBJ1-2, with TRBD1 matching over 10 bases. The CDR3 consists of 14 residues. J gave up 7 bases and V 6 bases, and 8 bases lay outside the gene matches. Germline values: CDR1 MNHGY, CDR2 SAAAGT. CDR3 nucleotides: TGTGCCAGCAGCCCCGGGACAGGGGTTTCTGGCTACACCTTC. Protein: CASSPGTGVSGYTF.

V usage is TRBV7-1 and J usage is TRBJ2-3; 8 bases fit TRBD2. TRBV7-1 falls under the ORF class, with uncertain function. With 5 bases clipped from V and 1 base from J, the junction kept 2 bases outside the gene matches. This CDR3 is built from 14 residues. CDR3 sequence: CASSGSGGTDTQYF. The DNA of the CDR3 is TGTGCCAGCAGCGGTAGCGGGGGCACAGATACGCAGTATTTT.

This clone was observed a single time. The V call is TRBV23-1, the J call TRBJ2-7; 7 bases are shared with TRBD1. TRBV23-1 is given ORF status, its function remaining uncertain. This CDR3 comprises 15 residues. Trimming cost V 0 bases and J 2 bases; bases outside gene matches: 4. DNA for the CDR3: TGCGCCAGCAGTCAATCGTCGCAGGGGGCCTACGAGCAGTACTTC. Translated, it gives CASSQSSQGAYEQYF.

The V gene is TRBV11-3, the J gene TRBJ2-3, with D tentatively TRBD1 (5 bases). The CDR3 is 14 residues long. V lost 3 bases and J 2 bases, leaving 9 bases between the germline ends. Germline V gene sequence: CDR1 SGHNT, CDR2 YENEEA. The CDR3 reads CASSLGQFTDTQYF. The CDR3, as DNA: TGTGCCAGCAGCTTGGGGCAATTCACAGATACGCAGTATTTT.

This rearrangement joins TRBV7-5 to TRBJ2-1. TRBV7-5 is annotated as a pseudogene. The CDR3 contains 14 residues. CDR3 nucleotide sequence: TGTGCCAGCAGCTTAGGAGGGGTTAGCAATGAGCAGTTCTTC. As protein: CASSLGGVSNEQFF.

The chain links TRBV11-3 to TRBJ2-1; 9 bases match TRBD2. This CDR3 has 15 residues. Trimming cost V 6 bases and J 7 bases; bases outside gene matches: 10. Germline lookup yields CDR1 SGHNT and CDR2 YENEEA. The CDR3: CASRLSGTSPNEQFF. The CDR3 DNA reads as TGTGCCAGCAGGTTATCTGGGACTAGCCCTAATGAGCAGTTCTTC.

The V and J genes are TRBV6-8 and TRBJ2-2; D unclear. V was trimmed by 5 bases and J by 6 bases, leaving 10 bases between them. Germline V gene sequence: CDR1 MNHGY, CDR2 SAAAGT. This CDR3 comprises 13 residues. The DNA of the CDR3 is TGTGCCAGCAGTGACATACTTGCCGGGGAGCTGTTTTTT. Translating it yields CASSDILAGELFF.

This chain connects TRBV29-1 to TRBJ1-1, with 9 nucleotides matching TRBD1. The CDR3 is 13 amino acids. CDR1 and CDR2 from the germline V gene are SQVTM and ANQGSEA. The CDR3 spells CSATGQGNTEAFF. The CDR3 nucleotides read TGCAGTGCCACGGGACAGGGGAACACTGAAGCTTTCTTT.

A note on this clone: Sequence at one end of the junction differs from germline and may be a read error. The CDR3 loop reads CASSPTSREAANEQFF. Here the CDR3 DNA reads TGTGCCAGCAGCCCTACTTCGCGGGAGGCCGCCAATGAACAGTTCTTC. The rearrangement links TRBV7-1 to TRBJ2-1; the match to TRBD2 covers 8 bases. TRBV7-1 is flagged as an ORF with uncertain function. The CDR3 sequence is 16 residues long.

The chain links TRBV7-7 to TRBJ2-7; TRBD2 agrees at 8 bases. Trimming took 2 bases from V and 5 from J; bases not matched to a gene: 5. Germline values: CDR1 SSHAT, CDR2 FNYEAQ (reference sequence). CDR3 length: 14 amino acids. The CDR3 protein is CASSLNAGGDEQYF. The DNA for the CDR3 is TGTGCCAGCAGCTTAAATGCGGGAGGTGACGAGCAGTACTTC.

This chain links TRBV7-8 with TRBJ2-1, with TRBD2 as a possible D gene (6 bases). Germline V gives CDR1 SGHVS, CDR2 FQNEAQ. The germline V and J ends were trimmed by 5 bases and 8 bases, with 19 bases remaining between them. The CDR3 spans 15 residues. The chain's CDR3 is CASSQVTGASDEQFF. CDR3 in DNA: TGTGCCAGCAGCCAAGTTACGGGAGCGAGCGATGAGCAGTTCTTC.

The chain employs TRBV6-7 and TRBJ2-2; 7 nucleotides agree with TRBD2. Being an ORF, TRBV6-7 has a function that is uncertain. V was clipped by 0 bases and J by 8 bases; unmatched bases: 3. CDR3 size: 14 residues. The CDR3 DNA is TGTGCCAGCAGTTACTCGACTAGCTCTGGGGAGCTGTTTTTT. Its translation: CASSYSTSSGELFF.

The chain links TRBV1 to TRBJ2-7; the table assigns TRBD1, which was not confirmed against the DNA. TRBV1 is a documented pseudogene. The CDR3 is 16 amino acids. CDR3 sequence (DNA): TGCGCCAGCAGCCTTCAGTGGGAGACAGGGACCTACGAGCAGTACTTC. Its protein is CASSLQWETGTYEQYF.

This clone was counted between two and nine times. The rearrangement uses TRBV11-3 and TRBJ2-7; D might be TRBD1 (6 bases). V lost 3 bases and J lost 2, with 17 bases in between. The CDR3 sequence is 16 residues long. Germline CDR1 reads SGHNT; CDR2 reads YENEEA. DNA of the CDR3: TGTGCCAGCAGCTTGGTGGTATCGGGGACAACCTACGAGCAGTACTTC. Encoded protein: CASSLVVSGTTYEQYF. Full variable domain (outside the CDR3, taken from reference TRBV11-3 and TRBJ2-7): EAGVVQSPRYKIIEKKQPVAFWCNPISGHNTLYWYLQNLGQGPELLIRYENEEAVDDSQLPKDRFSAERLKGVDSTLKIQPAELGDSAVYLCASSLVVSGTTYEQYFGPGTRLTVT.

The V and J genes are TRBV2 and TRBJ2-4; possibly TRBD1 for D (6 bases). The V end was cut by 7 bases, the J end by 5 bases, with 12 bases between. The CDR3 totals 13 residues. Germline V gene lookup returns CDR1 SNHLY and CDR2 FYNNEI. The CDR3 here is CASINPGENIQYF. The CDR3 region has the DNA TGTGCCAGCATCAACCCAGGGGAAAACATTCAGTACTTC.

This chain joins TRBV18 and TRBJ1-2; D ambiguous. This CDR3 has 14 residues. Trimming removed 0 bases from V and 5 bases from J, with 10 bases in between. Germline V CDR1 and CDR2: KGHSH, LQKENI. CDR3 sequence (DNA): TGTGCCAGCTCACCACCCTACGCGGGGTATGGCTACACCTTC. This sequence encodes CASSPPYAGYGYTF.